This entry describes one T cell receptor beta chain. The entry originates in a study of blood T cell repertoires in COVID-19. The protocol was immunoSEQ multiplex PCR, while the TCRdb copy is restricted to in-frame clones and leaves out a portion. The table lists about 150,000 clones, 80% to 90% of them singletons. CDR1 and CDR2 from the germline V gene are SEHNR and FQNEAQ (reference sequence). CDR3 size: 17 residues. The ends were cut back, 2 bases at V and 10 bases at J, with 21 bases in the middle. The sequenced material came from PBMCs or T cells enriched from blood (not recorded which). This chain joins TRBV7-9 and TRBJ1-6; no clear D. The TCR was taken from a man between 50 and 59 years old who had recovered from COVID-19. Written as DNA, the CDR3 is TGTGCCAGCAGCTTATATGGGCGGGGAGGGAGGCAGTCACCCCTCCACTTT. Protein product: CASSLYGRGGRQSPLHF.